This T cell receptor beta chain was captured by sequencing in a study of T cell responses to AZD1222 COVID-19 vaccine. General study results and limits: Donors, mostly white British, included more females; clonal diversity was possibly underestimated.

Remarks on this clone: Antigen unknown.

The table came from immunoSEQ multiplex PCR; TCRdb's copy has only in-frame clones and leaves some out. The sample holds about 84,000 clones, approximately 90% seen once. CDR1 KGHSH and CDR2 LQKENI come from the germline V gene. CDR3 length: 16 residues. The V gene end was trimmed by 2 bases and the J gene end by 2 bases; junction bases not matched to a gene: 9. The TCR sequence derives from an adult who received the AZD1222 COVID-19 vaccine. The source material was peripheral blood, sampled 28 days after the second AZD1222 dose. This chain connects TRBV18 to TRBJ2-7; 7 bases are a match to TRBD2. The CDR3 loop reads CASSPSQGGVAYEQYF. The CDR3 DNA reads as TGTGCCAGCTCACCATCCCAGGGAGGGGTAGCCTACGAGCAGTACTTC.